Given below is one TCR beta chain in context. Its specificity is unknown. Sequenced by immunoSEQ multiplex PCR; TCRdb stores in-frame clones only, minus some. The table has hundreds of thousands of clones, more than 75% seen once; the top ten hold roughly 3.2%. Germline V CDR1 and CDR2: SGHAT, FQNNGV. The CDR3 runs to 15 residues. Trimming took 5 bases from V and 4 from J, leaving 15 bases between them. The data belong to a study of Ad26.COV2.S vaccination and SARS-CoV-2 variants. General study findings and limits: Estimates derived from TCR breadth and depth analyses may have underestimated total T cell responses.

Sample treatment: roughly 19 received Ad26.COV2.S at low or high dose, single or two shots; about 5 received placebo; per-sample allocation not given. Sampling happened 63 days after the first vaccine or placebo injection. The V and J genes are TRBV11-2 and TRBJ1-3, with a possible D match to TRBD1 (6 bases). The source material was peripheral blood, sampled in a trial of Ad26.COV2.S vaccine versus placebo. The TCR originated in a person aged 18-65 years who received the Ad26.COV2.S COVID-19 vaccine or a placebo. CDR3 loop: CASSPARQEGNTIYF. The DNA for the CDR3 is TGTGCCAGCAGCCCCGCTCGACAGGAAGGAAACACCATATATTTT.